A single sample gave rise to the 17 T cell receptor beta chains below, sequenced in a study of neoadjuvant anti-PD-1 for oral cavity cancer (TCRdb year 2021). Libraries were constructed by the immunoSEQ multiplex PCR assay. Held by TCRdb, this immuneACCESS table contains in-frame sequences only and omits some clones. Under half of the omission traces to an unresolved V gene where checked; the cause of the rest is unknown. The sample records roughly 46,000 clones, about 77% of which are singletons. The ten biggest clones cover 4.8% of the sample. Explained via the paper, the time point label denotes: after neoadjuvant nivolumab, at surgical resection. Sequenced material: PBMCs, taken after nivolumab (anti-PD-1) treatment. These receptors were obtained from a person aged 35-79 years with oral cavity squamous cell carcinoma.

The chain is built from TRBV5-1 and TRBJ2-2; 9 bases are shared with TRBD1. From germline, CDR1 is SGHRS and CDR2 YFSETQ. This CDR3 is 15 amino acids long. The V and J ends lost 7 bases and 5 bases, in that order; junction bases with no gene match: 9. CDR3 loop: CASGVKQGATGELFF. The DNA for the CDR3 is TGCGCCAGCGGGGTAAAACAGGGGGCAACCGGGGAGCTGTTTTTT. Complete variable domain (other parts from reference TRBV5-1 and TRBJ2-2): KAGVTQTPRYLIKTRGQQVTLSCSPISGHRSVSWYQQTPGQGLQFLFEYFSETQRNKGNFPGRFSGRQFSNSRSEMNVSTLELGDSALYLCASGVKQGATGELFFGEGSRLTVL.

The genes are TRBV4-1 and TRBJ2-7, with 8 bases that match TRBD2. Losses at the gene ends were 4 bases for V and 7 bases for J; bases not matched to a gene: 9. The CDR3 has 14 residues. Germline V gene sequence: CDR1 MGHRA, CDR2 YSYEKL. CDR3 DNA: TGCGCCAGCAGCCGCGGGACTAGATTTGAGGAGCAGTACTTC. Translation gives CASSRGTRFEEQYF.

This sequence joins TRBV11-2 and TRBJ2-7; 13 positions match TRBD2. This CDR3 is built from 15 residues. Germline V gene data show CDR1 as SGHAT and CDR2 as FQNNGV. V lost 5 bases to trimming and J lost 4 bases; unmatched junction nucleotides: 5. The CDR3 sequence is CASSLGTSGAYEQYF. The CDR3 DNA reads TGTGCCAGCAGCCTCGGGACTAGCGGGGCATACGAGCAGTACTTC.

CDR3 in DNA: TGTGCCAGCACCTCGAGCGTGGGATATGGCTACACCTTC. Translating it yields CASTSSVGYGYTF. V and J are TRBV6-1 and TRBJ1-2; unclear D gene. The CDR3 length is 13 residues. Trimming cost V 7 bases and J 5 bases, with 14 bases left between them. The germline gives CDR1 MNHNS, CDR2 SASEGT.

The chain uses TRBV5-1 and TRBJ2-1; D could derive from TRBD1 or TRBD2 (6 bases each). This CDR3 has 16 amino acids. Germline-derived CDR1 and CDR2 are SGHRS and YFSETQ. V was cut by 4 bases and J by 0 bases, with 14 bases left in between. The CDR3 loop reads CASSTSGGSSYNEQFF. CDR3 nucleotides: TGCGCCAGCAGCACTTCCGGGGGCAGCTCCTACAATGAGCAGTTCTTC.

The J gene is TRBJ1-1, the V gene TRBV29-1, with D possibly matching TRBD1 (6 bases). CDR1 and CDR2 from the germline V gene are SQVTM and ANQGSEA. V shed 5 bases and J shed 4 bases, with 14 bases lying between them. This CDR3 spans 13 amino acids. CDR3 nucleotide sequence: TGCAGCGTTCAACAGGGAGGCGGCACTGAAGCTTTCTTT. It codes for CSVQQGGGTEAFF.

This clone occurred a few times. The chain recombines TRBV25-1 with TRBJ1-5, with a possible D match to TRBD1 (5 bases). CDR3 length equals 12 residues. CDR1 is MGHDK, CDR2 SYGVNS, per germline. Trimming took off 3 bases at V and 13 bases at J, with 13 bases between the two ends. The CDR3 bases are TGTGCCAGCAGTGATCCGACGGGACGTCAGCATTTT. It specifies CASSDPTGRQHF.

The chain joins TRBV6-1 to TRBJ2-3, with 7 bases identical to TRBD2. The CDR3 totals 15 residues. The junction had 9 bases not matched to a gene; V was cut back by 4 bases and J by 5 bases. Germline lookup yields CDR1 MNHNS and CDR2 SASEGT. The CDR3, as DNA: TGTGCCAGCAGTGTGGAGGGAGGGAAGGGAGATACGCAGTATTTT. Its protein is CASSVEGGKGDTQYF.

This clone was found once. The chain carries TRBV30 and TRBJ2-7, with D possibly being TRBD1 (5 bases). V lost 0 bases, J lost 6 bases, and 12 bases lay in between. Germline CDR1 and CDR2: GTSNPN and SVGIG (reference sequence). This CDR3 is built from 13 residues. CDR3 DNA sequence: TGTGCCTGGAGTGTAAGGCAGGGTCTCGAGCAGTACTTC. As protein: CAWSVRQGLEQYF.

The chain employs TRBV25-1 and TRBJ1-1; D remains unclear. V dropped 3 bases and J dropped 0 bases, with 11 bases sitting between them. Looked up from germline, CDR1 is MGHDK and CDR2 is SYGVNS. This CDR3 contains 15 residues. CDR3 DNA: TGTGCCAGCAGTGATTGGACGGAGATGAACACTGAAGCTTTCTTT. Its translation: CASSDWTEMNTEAFF.

This sequence joins TRBV7-2 and TRBJ1-3, with TRBD1 matching 9 bases. CDR3 length equals 15 residues. V trimming: 1 base; J trimming: 2 bases; junction bases outside the gene matches: 0. The germline CDR1 and CDR2 sequences are SGHTA and FQGNSA. CDR3 sequence: CASSLGQGAGNTIYF. CDR3 DNA: TGTGCCAGCAGCTTAGGACAGGGGGCTGGAAACACCATATATTTT.

This chain uses TRBV30 with TRBJ1-5; D is possibly TRBD1 (5 bases). Germline V CDR1 and CDR2: GTSNPN, SVGIG (reference sequence). The CDR3 contains 13 residues. Trimming stripped 1 base from V and 6 bases from J, with 10 bases between. CDR3 sequence (DNA): TGTGCCTGGAGTGAGGGGACGGGTCAGCCCCAGCATTTT. Translated, it gives CAWSEGTGQPQHF.

The chain combines TRBV9 with TRBJ2-7; possibly TRBD1 or TRBD2 for D (6 bases each). V lost 6 bases and J lost 9, with 22 bases in between. Germline CDR1 and CDR2: SGDLS and YYNGEE. CDR3 size: 14 residues. CDR3 nucleotide sequence: TGTGCCAGCACCCCTGGGTCGGGGGCAATCTTGCAGTACTTC. It is translated as CASTPGSGAILQYF.

The chain has TRBV7-2 and TRBJ2-5; 7 nucleotides agree with TRBD2. With V trimmed by 4 bases and J by 0 bases, 8 bases remained unmatched. The CDR3 is 16 amino acids. Germline CDR1 reads SGHTA; CDR2 reads FQGNSA. CDR3: CASSSTSGTYQETQYF. CDR3 DNA: TGTGCCAGCAGCTCCACAAGCGGGACCTACCAAGAGACCCAGTACTTC.

The chain links TRBV5-1 to TRBJ1-1; the match to TRBD1 covers 8 bases. The length of the CDR3 is 14 residues. V shed 4 bases and J 1 base; nucleotides not matched to a gene: 3. The germline gives CDR1 SGHRS, CDR2 YFSETQ. This CDR3 is CASSTGQGNTEAFF. The DNA for the CDR3 is TGCGCCAGCAGCACTGGACAGGGGAACACTGAAGCTTTCTTT.

The J gene is TRBJ2-7, the V gene TRBV6-5; possibly TRBD2 for D (6 bases). In germline, CDR1 is MNHEY, CDR2 SVGAGI. The CDR3 runs to 13 residues. The germline V and J ends were trimmed by 4 bases and 3 bases, with 10 bases remaining between them. This CDR3 is CASSSSVSYEQYF. The CDR3 coding sequence is TGTGCCAGCAGTTCTAGCGTAAGCTACGAGCAGTACTTC.

J is TRBJ1-6 and V is TRBV27; a weak D match, TRBD1 (5 bases). Germline V lookup: CDR1 MNHEY, CDR2 SMNVEV (reference sequence). CDR3 size: 14 residues. Between the trimmed V and J ends, which lost 6 bases and 5 bases, there was a span of 11 bases. The DNA of the CDR3 is TGTGCCAGCAGATTCAGGGAAAATAATTCACCCCTCCACTTT. Its translation is CASRFRENNSPLHF.